The text below deals with one T cell receptor beta chain. This entry is derived from a study of resident and recirculating memory T cells in vitiligo. Study at large: Shave-biopsy epidermis from lesional and nonlesional skin was sequenced alongside PBMCs.

Germline V gene lookup returns CDR1 SGHTA and CDR2 FQGNSA. V dropped 5 bases and J dropped 0; count of bases not matched to a gene: 3. The CDR3 is made up of 16 amino acids. Clones were read by immunoSEQ multiplex PCR, and TCRdb kept only the in-frame ones, dropping some. In the table there are tens of thousands of clones, about 91% of which are singletons. The receptor was derived from a male donor with vitiligo. The chain is built from TRBV7-2 and TRBJ2-3; 12 bases fit TRBD2. Sample: blood. In DNA form, the CDR3 reads TGTGCCAGCAGCCTCGGGACTAGCGGGAGCACAGATACGCAGTATTTT. It codes for CASSLGTSGSTDTQYF.